These 13 T cell receptor beta chains were all obtained from the same sample, sequenced in a study of T cells in Graves' hyperthyroidism and ophthalmopathy. Researchers took RNA transcripts and amplified the TCR beta CDR3 regions from them. In the first-round RT-PCR of the TCR CDR3, the HTBI primer set was used. In TCRdb, the multiplex PCR reads were re-called with MiXCR into one record per CDR3 protein. The sample consists of 450,000 to 650,000 distinct CDR3 sequences, approximately 15% of them appearing once. The sequencing input was blood. Receptors originate from a woman younger than 35 with Graves' ophthalmopathy.

With regard to this clonotype: The junction departs from the called germline gene at one end, perhaps through a read error. The J gene is TRBJ1-6, the V gene TRBV27, with D maybe TRBD1 (6 bases). This CDR3 comprises 16 residues. Looked up from germline, CDR1 is MNHEY and CDR2 is SMNVEV (reference sequence). The CDR3 coding sequence is TGTACCAGCAGTCCGGACAGTTTTTCCTATAATTCACCCCTCCACTTT. Translating gives CTSSPDSFSYNSPLHF.

This clonotype was observed many times. The J gene is TRBJ1-4, the V gene TRBV12-5; possibly TRBD1 for D (5 bases). V was clipped by 2 bases and J by 5 bases, with 12 bases between them. The germline V gene has CDR1 LGHNT and CDR2 FRNRAP. The CDR3 is made up of 15 amino acids. In DNA, the CDR3 is TGTGCTAGTGGTTTGCTCCAGGGCAGGAATGAAAAACTGTTTTTT. This codes for CASGLLQGRNEKLFF. The full variable domain, rest sourced from reference TRBV12-5 and TRBJ1-4, is DARVTQTPRHKVTEMGQEVTMRCQPILGHNTVFWYRQTMMQGLELLAYFRNRAPLDDSGMPKDRFSAEMPDATLATLKIQPSEPRDSAVYFCASGLLQGRNEKLFFGSGTQLSVL.

This clonotype was seen repeatedly, ten times or more. CDR3 in amino acids: CASSLGVSEKLFF. In nucleotides, the CDR3 is TGTGCCAGCAGCTTAGGGGTTTCCGAAAAACTGTTTTTT. J is TRBJ1-4 and V is TRBV11-3; D is undetermined. V was cut by 1 base and J by 8 bases, with 8 bases left in between. This CDR3 has 13 residues. The germline V gene has CDR1 SGHNT and CDR2 YENEEA.

This clonotype appeared many times. The chain carries TRBV7-2 and TRBJ2-5; the match to TRBD2 covers 9 bases. CDR3 length: 13 residues. In germline, CDR1 is SGHTA, CDR2 FQGNSA. Trimming at V came to 8 bases and at J to 5 bases, leaving 6 bases not matched to a gene. The CDR3 region is CASQFSGSETQYF. The CDR3 bases are TGTGCCAGCCAATTTAGCGGGAGTGAGACCCAGTACTTC.

With regard to this clonotype: A much larger clonotype is one base distant, so this may be a read error. The chain recombines TRBV3-1 with TRBJ1-5; D is possibly TRBD1 (5 bases). From germline, CDR1 is LGHDT and CDR2 YNNKEL (reference sequence). CDR3 length equals 15 residues. This chain's CDR3 is CANSRTLMGYQPQHF. CDR3 coding DNA: TGTGCCAACAGCCGGACACTCATGGGCTATCAGCCCCAGCATTTT.

This clonotype came up many times. CDR3 DNA: TGTGCCAGCAGCTACTCGGACAGGGCAGATGGCTACACCTTC. This codes for CASSYSDRADGYTF. The rearrangement joins TRBV7-9 to TRBJ1-2; TRBD1 agrees at 8 bases. The germline V gene has CDR1 SEHNR and CDR2 FQNEAQ (reference sequence). CDR3 length: 14 amino acids. The trim removed 4 bases at V and 6 bases at J, leaving 7 bases unmatched.

This clonotype was found many times. The chain employs TRBV5-1 and TRBJ1-4; the D gene is possibly TRBD1 (5 bases). The V gene lost 4 bases and the J gene lost 6 bases, with 22 bases spanning the gap. CDR1 and CDR2 from the germline V gene are SGHRS and YFSETQ. This CDR3 spans 17 amino acids. In DNA form, the CDR3 reads TGCGCCAGCAGCCCGGTCGGGGTCGGCAGGGACGATGAAAAACTGTTTTTT. Amino acids: CASSPVGVGRDDEKLFF.

The sample holds many counts of this clonotype. V and J are TRBV12-3 or TRBV12-4 and TRBJ2-2; the D gene is possibly TRBD1 (5 bases). The CDR3 runs to 19 residues. V was shortened by 0 bases and J by 1 base, with 18 bases between the two germline ends. DNA for the CDR3: TGTGCCAGCAGTTTAGCATTTAAGGGGTCAGGGTGGAACACCGGGGAGCTGTTTTTT. Protein product: CASSLAFKGSGWNTGELFF.

This clonotype occurred many times. The chain joins TRBV12-3 or TRBV12-4 to TRBJ1-1, with no clear D. With 3 bases removed from V and 3 bases from J, the gap between germline ends came to 5 bases. CDR3 length equals 12 residues. CDR3 in amino acids: CASSLYDTEAFF. CDR3 nucleotides: TGTGCCAGCAGTTTGTATGACACTGAAGCTTTCTTT.

This chain joins TRBV5-1 and TRBJ2-2; D might be TRBD1 (6 bases). V lost 2 bases, J lost 1 base, and 9 bases lay in between. The CDR3 is 15 residues long. Germline V lookup: CDR1 SGHRS, CDR2 YFSETQ. The CDR3 reads CASSFGTQNTGELFF. The CDR3, as DNA: TGCGCCAGCAGCTTCGGGACACAGAACACCGGGGAGCTGTTTTTT.

This clonotype was seen many times. V usage is TRBV3-1 and J usage is TRBJ2-5; weak D call: TRBD2 (5 bases). The CDR3 covers 18 residues. Germline CDR1 is LGHDT and CDR2 is YNNKEL (reference sequence). Trimming stripped 0 bases from V and 3 bases from J, with 20 bases between. The CDR3 protein is CASSQDQAGLEIEETQYF. Here the CDR3 DNA reads TGTGCCAGCAGCCAAGATCAGGCGGGCCTGGAAATTGAAGAGACCCAGTACTTC.

This clonotype was seen only a few times. The J gene is TRBJ1-5, the V gene TRBV24-1, with D uncertain. Trimming left V 9 bases short and J 4 bases short, with 9 bases between. CDR3 length: 12 residues. The germline V gene encodes CDR1 KGHDR and CDR2 SFDVKD. CDR3 DNA sequence: TGTGCCACCTCGGATCAGAATCAGCCCCAGCATTTT. Protein sequence: CATSDQNQPQHF.

This clonotype was counted between two and nine times. The chain combines TRBV20-1 with TRBJ2-7; 10 nucleotides match TRBD1. V gave up 1 base and J gave up 4 bases; unmatched junction bases: 7. The CDR3 spans 15 residues. The germline gives CDR1 DFQATT, CDR2 SNEGSKA (reference sequence). The CDR3: CSARGPGQGFYEQYF. DNA of the CDR3: TGCAGTGCTAGAGGGCCGGGACAGGGGTTTTACGAGCAGTACTTC.